A selection of T cell receptor beta chains follows, all from one sample in a study of T-cell reconstitution after alpha-beta-depleted transplantation in children. TCRdb reprocessed the PCR reads via MiXCR and lists one record per CDR3 protein. The sample carries a few hundred thousand distinct CDR3 sequences, 9.7% recorded once. The sample in question was PBMCs from the stem cell graft donor, obtained from the stem cell graft. The receptors stem from a human donor who donated a stem cell graft to a child with SCID. The CDR3 runs from the conserved cysteine through the conserved F or W. The order of the fields is J gene, V gene, D gene, clone size, CDR3 DNA, CDR3 protein. A D gene is named only where the DNA matches it firmly. Size tells how often a clone was seen (once, few, many) or the class of an expanded clone, and some rows leave it out.

J gene: TRBJ2-5
V gene: TRBV10-3
D gene: -
clone size: many
CDR3 DNA: TGTGCCATCAGTGACCCGAGGGGAGGAGAGACCCAGTACTTC
CDR3 protein: CAISDPRGGETQYF

J gene: TRBJ1-1
V gene: TRBV29-1
D gene: -
clone size: many
CDR3 DNA: TGCAGCGTTGAAGACAGGGCAGGGACTGAAGCTTTCTTT
CDR3 protein: CSVEDRAGTEAFF

J gene: TRBJ2-2
V gene: TRBV20-1
D gene: TRBD2
clone size: many
CDR3 DNA: TGCAGTGCTCCTATAGCGGGGGCCCTCGGGGGGGAGCTGTTTTTT
CDR3 protein: CSAPIAGALGGELFF

J gene: TRBJ1-4
V gene: TRBV9
D gene: TRBD1
clone size: many
CDR3 DNA: TGTGCCAGCAGCGTAGAAGGACAGGGTGAAAAACTGTTTTTT
CDR3 protein: CASSVEGQGEKLFF

J gene: TRBJ2-7
V gene: TRBV20-1
D gene: TRBD2
clone size: -
CDR3 DNA: TGCAGTGCTAGTTTTCGACTAGCGGGGGGCTACGAGCAGTACTTC
CDR3 protein: CSASFRLAGGYEQYF

J gene: TRBJ1-4
V gene: TRBV5-1
D gene: -
clone size: many
CDR3 DNA: TGCGCCAGCAGCTTGAATCTCCCCACTAATGAAAAACTGTTTTTT
CDR3 protein: CASSLNLPTNEKLFF

J gene: TRBJ2-1
V gene: TRBV9
D gene: -
clone size: many
CDR3 DNA: TGTGCCAGCAGCGTAGCGGGGGATGAGCAGTTCTTC
CDR3 protein: CASSVAGDEQFF

J gene: TRBJ2-3
V gene: TRBV4-1
D gene: TRBD2
clone size: -
CDR3 DNA: TGCACCAGCAGCCAAAAACGAGCTAGCGGGGGAAATACGCAGTATTTT
CDR3 protein: CTSSQKRASGGNTQYF

J gene: TRBJ1-2
V gene: TRBV7-9
D gene: -
clone size: few
CDR3 DNA: TGTGCCAGCAGCTCCCGGGAAAATTTCGGTGGCTACACCTTC
CDR3 protein: CASSSRENFGGYTF

J gene: TRBJ2-3
V gene: TRBV5-1
D gene: -
clone size: many
CDR3 DNA: TGCGCCAGCAGCCGCTCCGTACAGGGCACAGATACGCAGTATTTT
CDR3 protein: CASSRSVQGTDTQYF

J gene: TRBJ2-7
V gene: TRBV5-1
D gene: -
clone size: many
CDR3 DNA: TGCGCCAGCAGCCCCCCGGGGGCGGGGGCCTACGAGCAGTACTTC
CDR3 protein: CASSPPGAGAYEQYF

J gene: TRBJ1-2
V gene: TRBV5-6
D gene: -
clone size: many
CDR3 DNA: TGTGCCAGCAGCTTGGGGCAGCTGAGGGGTTATGGCTACACCTTC
CDR3 protein: CASSLGQLRGYGYTF

J gene: TRBJ1-1
V gene: TRBV5-1
D gene: -
clone size: many
CDR3 DNA: TGCGCCAGCAGCCCTAGGGCGACGAACACTGAAGCTTTCTTT
CDR3 protein: CASSPRATNTEAFF

J gene: TRBJ2-1
V gene: TRBV7-2
D gene: -
clone size: -
CDR3 DNA: TGTGCCAGCAGCGATCGAGGGGCACGTTCGGAGTTCTTC
CDR3 protein: CASSDRGARSEFF

J gene: TRBJ2-1
V gene: TRBV5-1
D gene: -
clone size: many
CDR3 DNA: TGCGCCAGCAGCTTGGTGGTCGGGAATGAGCAGTTCTTC
CDR3 protein: CASSLVVGNEQFF

J gene: TRBJ1-2
V gene: TRBV20-1
D gene: TRBD1
clone size: many
CDR3 DNA: TGCAGTGCGACGATCAGGGGGAGTGCTGGCTACACCTTC
CDR3 protein: CSATIRGSAGYTF

J gene: TRBJ2-3
V gene: TRBV7-2
D gene: -
clone size: few
CDR3 DNA: TGTGCCAGCAGCTTAGATGGGGCCCGCACAGATACGCAGTATTTT
CDR3 protein: CASSLDGARTDTQYF

J gene: TRBJ2-3
V gene: TRBV7-2
D gene: -
clone size: many
CDR3 DNA: TGTGCCAGCAGCTTAGAGGTCGGTTACACAGATACGCAGTATTTT
CDR3 protein: CASSLEVGYTDTQYF

J gene: TRBJ1-1
V gene: TRBV19
D gene: TRBD1
clone size: many
CDR3 DNA: TGTGCCAGTAGTATAGCTAATCCACGGGACAGAAACACTGAAGCTTTCTTT
CDR3 protein: CASSIANPRDRNTEAFF

J gene: TRBJ1-5
V gene: TRBV9
D gene: -
clone size: many
CDR3 DNA: TGTGCCAGCAGCGAGAGGGGGAATTCCAATCAGCCCCAGCATTTT
CDR3 protein: CASSERGNSNQPQHF